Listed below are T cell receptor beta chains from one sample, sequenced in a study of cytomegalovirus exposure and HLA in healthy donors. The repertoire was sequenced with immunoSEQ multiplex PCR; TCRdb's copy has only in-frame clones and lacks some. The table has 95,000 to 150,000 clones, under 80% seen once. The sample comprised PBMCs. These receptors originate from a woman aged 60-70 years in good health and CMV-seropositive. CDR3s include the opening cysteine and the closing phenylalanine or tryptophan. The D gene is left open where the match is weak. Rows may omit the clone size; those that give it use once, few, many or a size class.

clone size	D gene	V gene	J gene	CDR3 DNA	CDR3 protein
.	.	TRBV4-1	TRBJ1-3	TGCGCCAGCAGCCCTAACTCGTCGAGGACAGCGTCATATCGTAACACCATATATTTT	CASSPNSSRTASYRNTIYF
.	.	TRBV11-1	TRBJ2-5	TGTGCCAGCAGCTTCTCTCCCCCGCAGGAGACCCAGTACTTC	CASSFSPPQETQYF
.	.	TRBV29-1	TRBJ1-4	TGCAGCGGCACAGGGAATAATGAAAAACTGTTTTTT	CSGTGNNEKLFF
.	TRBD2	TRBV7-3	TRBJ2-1	TGTGCCAGCAGCCCGCGACTAGCGGGGGCCTCCAATGAGCAGTTCTTC	CASSPRLAGASNEQFF
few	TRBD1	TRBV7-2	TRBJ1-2	TGTGCCAGCAGCTTAGTTGCGGGACAGGGGGACTATGGCTACACCTTC	CASSLVAGQGDYGYTF
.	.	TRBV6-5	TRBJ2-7	TGTGCCAGCAGTTACTCGACCGGGGGACCCTACGAGCAGTACTTC	CASSYSTGGPYEQYF
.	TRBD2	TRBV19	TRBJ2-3	TGTGCCAGTAGTGATAGCGGGAGAACAGATACGCAGTATTTT	CASSDSGRTDTQYF
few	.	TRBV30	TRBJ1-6	TGTGCCTGGAGTGTAGTAGCAGGGCGTTCACCCCTCCACTTT	CAWSVVAGRSPLHF
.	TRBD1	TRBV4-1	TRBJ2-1	TGCGCCAGCAGCCAGCCCCCGGGACAGGGGGCTGGTGAGCAGTTCTTC	CASSQPPGQGAGEQFF
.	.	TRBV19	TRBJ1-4	TGTGCCACCGTGATGCGGTCCGGTGGTAATGAAAAACTGTTTTTT	CATVMRSGGNEKLFF
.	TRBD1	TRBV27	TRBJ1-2	TGTGCCAGTACTCGGATAGGACAGGGGGCATATGGCTACACCTTC	CASTRIGQGAYGYTF
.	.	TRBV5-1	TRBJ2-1	TGCGCCAGCAGCTCGATAGCGGTTTCCTACAATGAGCAGTTCTTC	CASSSIAVSYNEQFF
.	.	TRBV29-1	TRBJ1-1	TGCAGCGTGTGGCTTGGTTACACTGAAGCTTTCTTT	CSVWLGYTEAFF
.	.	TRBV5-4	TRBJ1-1	TGTGCCAGCAGCCGAATAGCGACAGGGAACACTGAAGCTTTCTTT	CASSRIATGNTEAFF
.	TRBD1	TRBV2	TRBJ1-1	TGTGCCAGCAGCGTCCAGGGGGCTGAAAGGACTGAAGCTTTCTTT	CASSVQGAERTEAFF
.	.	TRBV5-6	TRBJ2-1	TGTGCCAGCAGCTCATACAATGAGCAGTTCTTC	CASSSYNEQFF
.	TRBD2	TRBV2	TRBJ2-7	TGTGCCAGCAGTGAATTAGGCGGGGGGAACGAGCAGTACTTC	CASSELGGGNEQYF
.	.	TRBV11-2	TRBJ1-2	TGTGCCAGCAGCTTAAGGGCATGGGACACTAGTAACTATGGCTACACCTTC	CASSLRAWDTSNYGYTF
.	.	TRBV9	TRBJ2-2	TGTGCCAGCAGAGGGGTTACCGGGGAGCTGTTTTTT	CASRGVTGELFF
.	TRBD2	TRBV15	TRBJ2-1	TGTGCCACCAGCATTAGCATGGCTAGCGGCAACAATGAGCAGTTCTTC	CATSISMASGNNEQFF
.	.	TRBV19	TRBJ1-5	TGTGCCAGTAGTCCCCAAGCGGGATTTAATCAGCCCCAGCATTTT	CASSPQAGFNQPQHF
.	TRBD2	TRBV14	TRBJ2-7	TGTGCCAGCAGCTCTAGCGGGGGCTTCGCCTACGAGCAGTACTTC	CASSSSGGFAYEQYF
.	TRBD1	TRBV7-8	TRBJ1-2	TGTGCCAGCAGCTTAGGAAAGGGGGCGGATGGCTACACCTTC	CASSLGKGADGYTF
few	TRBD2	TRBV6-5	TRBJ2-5	TGTGCCACCTCCTTAGCGGGAGCGCCCCAGTACTTC	CATSLAGAPQYF
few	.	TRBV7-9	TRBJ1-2	TGTGCCAGCAGCTTCAGGTCGTCAGCTAACTATGGCTACACCTTC	CASSFRSSANYGYTF
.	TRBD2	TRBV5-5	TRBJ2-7	TGTGCCAGCAGCCAATCGGCTAGCGGAACCTACGAGCAGTACTTC	CASSQSASGTYEQYF
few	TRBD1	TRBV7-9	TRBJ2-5	TGTGCCAGCAGCACCGGACAGGGGCGGCAAGAGACCCAGTACTTC	CASSTGQGRQETQYF
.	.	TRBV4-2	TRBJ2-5	TGTGCCAGCAGCCCTACAGGGGAGACCCAGTACTTC	CASSPTGETQYF
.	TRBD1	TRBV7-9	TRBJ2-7	TGTGCCAGCAGCTTATTGGGACAGAGCTCCTACGAGCAGTACTTC	CASSLLGQSSYEQYF
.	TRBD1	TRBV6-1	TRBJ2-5	TGTGCCAGCAGTGCGGGACAGGGGGGAGAGACCCAGTACTTC	CASSAGQGGETQYF
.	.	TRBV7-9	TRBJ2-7	TGTGCCAGCAGCTTACAGGTGTCCTACGAGCAGTACTTC	CASSLQVSYEQYF
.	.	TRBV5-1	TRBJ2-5	TGCGCCAGCAGTTTTACGGTCGGGGAAGAGACCCAGTACTTC	CASSFTVGEETQYF
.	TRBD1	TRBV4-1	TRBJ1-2	TGCGCCAGCAGCCAAGGGACAGGGGGAAGAAGGGCAAACTATGGCTACACCTTC	CASSQGTGGRRANYGYTF
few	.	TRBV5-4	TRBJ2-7	TGTGCCAGCAGCTTGTTGGGGGGCGAGCAGTACTTC	CASSLLGGEQYF
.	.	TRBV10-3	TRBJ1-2	TGTGCCATCAGTGACGGGTACTATGGCTACACCTTC	CAISDGYYGYTF
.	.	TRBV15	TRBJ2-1	TGTGCCACCAGCAGCCCAGGGGGGCCCTACAATGAGCAGTTCTTC	CATSSPGGPYNEQFF
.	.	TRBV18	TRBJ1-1	TGTGCCAGCTCACCAAACGGGTACACTGAAGCTTTCTTT	CASSPNGYTEAFF
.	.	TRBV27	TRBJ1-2	TGTGCCAGCAGTCCGACAACGACAGGAGGCTACACCTTC	CASSPTTTGGYTF
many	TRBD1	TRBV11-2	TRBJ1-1	TGTGCCAGCAGCCTTTATTCAGGGGGTAGGGCTGAAGCTTTCTTT	CASSLYSGGRAEAFF
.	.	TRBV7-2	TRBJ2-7	TGTGCCAGCAGCCCTAGGGGGGGGCGCGTCTACGAGCAGTACTTC	CASSPRGGRVYEQYF
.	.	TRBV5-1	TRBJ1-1	TGCGCCAGCAGCCCGGAAAGGGGATCTATTGGGCTCACTGAAGCTTTCTTT	CASSPERGSIGLTEAFF
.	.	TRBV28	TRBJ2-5	TGTGCCGTCCATAACAGGGTCGGGGGGCAGTACTTC	CAVHNRVGGQYF
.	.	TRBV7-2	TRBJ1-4	TGTGCCAGCAGCCTGAACAGGGCTGAAAAACTGTTTTTT	CASSLNRAEKLFF
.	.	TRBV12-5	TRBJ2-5	TGTGCTAGTGGTTTCGGTGGCGGGACGGAGACCCAGTACTTC	CASGFGGGTETQYF
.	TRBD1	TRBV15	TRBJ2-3	TGTGCCACCAGCTACAAAACCCACAGGGGGCGCGTAGATACGCAGTATTTT	CATSYKTHRGRVDTQYF
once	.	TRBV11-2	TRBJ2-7	TGTGCCAGCAGCGCCCGGGTCTCCTACGAGCAGTACTTC	CASSARVSYEQYF
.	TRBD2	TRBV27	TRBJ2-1	TGTGCCAGCAGCGGCGGGAGACAATACAATGAGCAGTTCTTC	CASSGGRQYNEQFF
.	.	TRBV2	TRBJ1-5	TGTGCCAGCAATCCACGGGATCAGCCCCAGCATTTT	CASNPRDQPQHF
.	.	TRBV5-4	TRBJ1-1	TGCGCCAGCAGCCAAGCCGGGAACACTGAAGCTTTCTTT	CASSQAGNTEAFF
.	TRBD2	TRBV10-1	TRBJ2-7	TGCGCCAGCAGTGAGTGCCTTTCCCGAGGCCTAGCGGGAAGATCCCGCTACGAGCAGTACTTC	CASSECLSRGLAGRSRYEQYF
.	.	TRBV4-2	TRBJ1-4	TGTGCCAGCAGCCAAGATCTGGCGGGTAATGAAAAACTGTTTTTT	CASSQDLAGNEKLFF
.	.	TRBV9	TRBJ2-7	TGTGCCAGCAGCGTCACAGCGGCTTACTACGAGCAGTACTTC	CASSVTAAYYEQYF